This T cell receptor beta chain derives from a study of cytomegalovirus exposure and HLA in healthy donors. PCR used 60 Vbeta primers and 13 Jbeta primers. TCRdb's table, derived via immunoSEQ multiplex PCR, lists solely in-frame clones and lacks some. The sample has under 200,000 clones, roughly 79% seen once. This clone was seen once. Antigen unknown. CDR3 size: 14 residues. The V gene's germline CDR1 is MDHEN and CDR2 SYDVKM. The V gene lost 2 bases and the J gene lost 6 bases, with 13 bases spanning the gap. The study, taken as a whole, reports: Through in vitro validation, a few CMV-associated chains were shown to be specific for CMV antigens. Presence/absence analyses assumed roughly uniform sequencing depth across donors. An analysis that came later showed most CMV-associated TCR beta chains appearing HLA-restricted. Fewer N-insertions (relative to the approximately 700-donor mean) were reportedly seen in an Asian-associated ancestry cluster in a later analysis.

The TCR sequence derives from a woman between 45 and 65 years old in good health and CMV-seronegative. This chain uses TRBV28 with TRBJ1-2; D not resolved. The sequenced sample was PBMCs. Written as DNA, the CDR3 is TGTGCCAGCAGTTTAAATCGGGGAGGGAATGGCTACACCTTC. Amino acid sequence: CASSLNRGGNGYTF.